The source of this T cell receptor beta chain is a study of regulatory T cells in long-lasting Graves disease (dated by TCRdb to about 2021). The study in broad terms: Newly diagnosed Graves' disease patients had taken antithyroid drugs for less than 3 months. This study used TCR sequencing and RNA sequencing of peripheral blood to compare persistent Graves' disease patients against newly diagnosed Graves' disease patients. The study was registered as a clinical trial and conducted in China. A total of 35 or so samples underwent TCR sequencing: around 13 from persistent and around 20 from newly diagnosed Graves' disease patients.

Via the germline V gene (reference sequence), CDR1 is PRHDT and CDR2 FYEKMQ. The junction carries 25 bases between V and J, which are trimmed by 5 bases and 5 bases respectively. The CDR3, from cysteine to phenylalanine, totals 18 residues. Only CDR3 DNA is held: 54 bases, read in frame from base 1. According to the study, the label for this sample's time point signals: newly diagnosed GD, antithyroid drugs for less than 3 months. RNA was extracted from PBMCs in TRIzol for both TCR sequencing and RNA sequencing. The diagnosis of Graves' disease followed American Thyroid Association guidelines. Patients were recruited from an endocrinology department in Xi'an, China. Each patient gave roughly 8.4 milliliters of peripheral blood, collected in an EDTA anticoagulant tube. Ficoll Paque Plus density gradient separation was used to isolate PBMCs, and no further T cell sorting was performed. RNA quality was checked with an Agilent 2100 Bioanalyzer and agarose gel, and concentration with a NanoDrop 2000.

Concerning this clonotype itself: No antigen is known for it. No per-base quality is available; no much larger clone lies one base away.

General study outcomes and caveats: Sequencing and analysis were limited to the TCR beta chain. More public clonotypes were shared among persistent patients (2,741) than among newly diagnosed patients (966). Because the primary lesion, thyroid tissue, could not be accessed, the study looked at peripheral blood alone. Persistent disease showed preferential use of TRBV28, TRBJ1-2 and TRBJ2-5, whereas newly diagnosed disease favored TRBV20-1 and TRBJ2-1. The authors noted that the small sample size was a limitation that may lower accuracy. Compared with newly diagnosed patients, persistent Graves' disease patients had lower TCR Shannon entropy and fewer highly expanded clones, which suggests clonal expansion.

Preparation of the library involved multiplex PCR. The reads were generated on an Illumina HiSeq 4000. TCR beta libraries were built with iRepertoire HTBI primers and Arm-PCR amplification of CDR3 regions. Before sequencing, the PCR products went through gel purification. As for how the authors treated the data: A total of around 66 TRBV and under 15 TRBJ segments were identified across samples and were used for gene usage analysis of CDR3 amino acid clonotypes. COPE and FqMerger were used to merge the filtered high-quality paired reads into contigs. BLAST was used to align contigs to the IMGT TRBV, TRBD and TRBJ reference genes, and CDR3 was defined following IMGT. Clonotypes above 0.1% frequency were classified as highly expanded clones. Shannon entropy served as the measure of repertoire diversity, while the Gini coefficient captured V-J evenness. Public clonotypes were defined as clonotypes shared by more than one individual. TCRdb cleaned the public reads at Q25 with fastp, built clones with MiXCR and kept in-frame beta chains. Under each unique CDR3 protein, matching rows form one entry showing the most common genes and DNA. TCRdb's processing, not the authors', yielded these V and J calls. This sample comprises 600,000 to 650,000 distinct CDR3 sequences, less than 20% of them detected only once. The ten largest clones take up about 20% of the sample.

The sample also formed part of further work on T cells in Graves' hyperthyroidism and ophthalmopathy. The second investigation adds: Stable Graves' hyperthyroidism was defined as no progression to ophthalmopathy during 18 months of follow-up. Hyperthyroidism patients were aged 18 to 65 years and newly diagnosed, with disease duration of less than 2 months. Exclusion was applied to patients with uncontrolled infections, other autoimmune diseases, pregnancy or lactation. Diagnoses were based on clinical symptoms, serum thyroxine and TRAb, thyroid ultrasound and orbital computed tomography. A first-round RT-PCR of the TCR CDR3 used the HTBI primer set with the Qiagen OneStep RT-PCR kit. Most expanded thyroid clonotypes (frequency above 0.001) were also found in blood, which suggests that blood repertoires may mirror thyroid immune responses. Ophthalmopathy was separated from stable hyperthyroidism by a 13 V-J signature model, with 85% to 90% sensitivity and about 81% specificity obtained in cross-validation and 80%/75% obtained in testing. In validation, the model predicted progression to ophthalmopathy a median of about 6 months before onset, with about 64% sensitivity and 72.22% specificity. To identify distinguishing TCR V-J signatures, a discovery cohort of 100 or so patients was used, comprising some 45 with Graves' ophthalmopathy and 55 to 65 with stable Graves' hyperthyroidism. An independent validation cohort of some 18 hyperthyroidism patients and about 16 patients who later progressed to ophthalmopathy tested prospective prediction of ophthalmopathy. The 90 or so discovery patients were randomly split 7:3 into training and test sets. Thyroid tissue and blood T-cell repertoires from about six Graves' hyperthyroidism patients were also compared in the study. After blood sampling, hyperthyroidism patients were treated with methimazole at a starting dose of 30 mg daily, and ophthalmopathy patients were treated with high-dose intravenous methylprednisolone. Libraries were constructed in a second round of multiplex PCR, after which size selection and purification were performed. Libraries were sequenced paired-end with 100 bp reads on an Illumina HiSeq2000. SOAPnuke was used to process the raw data, throwing out any read that contained adapters or uncalled bases, had a mean Phred below 15, or lacked an exact constant-primer or identifier match. COPE v1.2.5 was used to merge the high-quality paired reads, and each unique nucleotide sequence was defined as a clonotype. Clonotypes were aligned to IMGT TRBV, TRBD and TRBJ reference segments using MiTCR v1.1. Analysis was restricted to V-J combinations with a frequency above 0.0001, which covered roughly 99% of repertoires. A TCS score was defined as the ratio of F50 (clonal expansion) to E x V (chaos), with BLOSUM62-based TCRdist applied between CDR3 peptides within each V-J. Welch's t-statistics and random forest reduced roughly 500 V-J features to around 14, which were used in a naive Bayes classifier (R e1071). Sample size was not statistically predetermined, and blinding of investigators to group allocation was not performed. TCR Vbeta CDR3 sequencing of approximately 140 peripheral blood samples (more than 40 ophthalmopathy, over 70 hyperthyroidism and approximately 17 progressor patients) is reported in the paper.

The V gene is TRBV13 and the J gene is TRBJ2-1; no D gene is confidently identified. This sequence originates from a woman between 25 and 40 years old with Graves disease. Donor details come from another sample of the same person, matched by shared clones. The starting material was peripheral blood mononuclear cells (PBMCs), obtained at new diagnosis, from a patient treated with antithyroid drugs. The DNA is as follows: TGTGCCAGCAGCCCGCTTTCGCGCGGCCGAGTGATAGACAATGAGCAGTTCTTC. Its protein is CASSPLSRGRVIDNEQFF.